These T cell receptor beta chains were read from a single sample in a study of control samples from healthy donors and cancer patients. The assay was immunoSEQ multiplex PCR, and TCRdb's table has in-frame clones only and misses some. The sample lists under 300,000 clones; around 79% were seen once. Sample: PBMCs. These receptors originate from a woman aged 55-70 years with lung cancer. Each CDR3 is given with its conserved first and last residue. Each record gives: clone size, D gene, V gene, J gene, CDR3 protein, CDR3 DNA. A D gene is named only where the DNA matches it firmly. The size entry is marked missing in some rows and otherwise reads once, few, many or a size class.

clone_size: -; d_call: TRBD2; v_call: TRBV5-1; j_call: TRBJ2-3; cdr3_aa: CASSFSASGVGDTQYF; cdr3_nt: TGCGCCAGCAGCTTCTCGGCTAGCGGGGTAGGTGATACGCAGTATTTT
clone_size: once; d_call: -; v_call: TRBV6-2/TRBV6-3; j_call: TRBJ1-5; cdr3_aa: CASSYSSNPGQPQHF; cdr3_nt: TGTGCCAGCAGTTACTCGAGTAACCCGGGTCAGCCCCAGCATTTT
clone_size: -; d_call: TRBD1; v_call: TRBV7-3; j_call: TRBJ2-7; cdr3_aa: CASSLTAGGNYEQYF; cdr3_nt: TGTGCCAGCAGCTTAACGGCAGGGGGCAACTACGAGCAGTACTTC
clone_size: -; d_call: -; v_call: TRBV10-1; j_call: TRBJ1-5; cdr3_aa: CASSESGSLGNQPQHF; cdr3_nt: TGCGCCAGCAGTGAGTCTGGCAGTTTGGGCAATCAGCCCCAGCATTTT
clone_size: -; d_call: TRBD1; v_call: TRBV7-7; j_call: TRBJ1-5; cdr3_aa: CASSLDPQGDMVNQPQHF; cdr3_nt: TGTGCTAGCAGCTTAGACCCGCAGGGGGATATGGTCAATCAGCCCCAGCATTTT
clone_size: -; d_call: TRBD1; v_call: TRBV6-5; j_call: TRBJ1-1; cdr3_aa: CASRTGQLNTEAFF; cdr3_nt: TGTGCCAGCAGAACGGGACAGTTGAACACTGAAGCTTTCTTT
clone_size: -; d_call: -; v_call: TRBV6-1; j_call: TRBJ1-5; cdr3_aa: CASSEAEGRIYQPQHF; cdr3_nt: TGTGCCAGCAGTGAAGCCGAGGGTCGAATCTATCAGCCCCAGCATTTT
clone_size: -; d_call: -; v_call: TRBV4-1; j_call: TRBJ2-3; cdr3_aa: CASSPHESTDTQYF; cdr3_nt: TGCGCCAGCAGCCCCCACGAGAGCACAGATACGCAGTATTTT
clone_size: -; d_call: -; v_call: TRBV4-1; j_call: TRBJ2-7; cdr3_aa: CASSQTPGDYTYEQYF; cdr3_nt: TGCGCCAGCAGCCAAACCCCGGGTGATTATACCTACGAGCAGTACTTC
clone_size: once; d_call: -; v_call: TRBV6-1; j_call: TRBJ2-1; cdr3_aa: CASSDPHQASYNEQFF; cdr3_nt: TGTGCCAGCAGTGACCCTCACCAGGCCTCCTACAATGAGCAGTTCTTC
clone_size: -; d_call: -; v_call: TRBV19; j_call: TRBJ1-1; cdr3_aa: CASKGQLNTEAFF; cdr3_nt: TGTGCCAGCAAAGGACAGCTGAACACTGAAGCTTTCTTT
clone_size: -; d_call: -; v_call: TRBV6-1; j_call: TRBJ2-7; cdr3_aa: CASSEGGLAPYEQYF; cdr3_nt: TGTGCCAGCAGTGAAGGCGGCTTGGCCCCCTACGAGCAGTACTTC
clone_size: -; d_call: -; v_call: TRBV5-5; j_call: TRBJ2-1; cdr3_aa: CASSLERSSYNEQFF; cdr3_nt: TGTGCCAGCAGCTTGGAAAGAAGCTCCTACAATGAGCAGTTCTTC
clone_size: -; d_call: -; v_call: TRBV5-6; j_call: TRBJ1-5; cdr3_aa: CASSQGGGNQPQHF; cdr3_nt: TGTGCCAGCAGTCAGGGTGGTGGCAATCAGCCCCAGCATTTT
clone_size: -; d_call: TRBD1; v_call: TRBV7-9; j_call: TRBJ1-2; cdr3_aa: CASSFSQGNYGYTF; cdr3_nt: TGTGCCAGCAGCTTTTCACAGGGGAACTATGGCTACACCTTC
clone_size: -; d_call: TRBD1; v_call: TRBV9; j_call: TRBJ2-3; cdr3_aa: CASSAARTGGYYTQYF; cdr3_nt: TGTGCCAGCAGCGCAGCCCGGACAGGGGGATACTATACGCAGTATTTT
clone_size: -; d_call: TRBD2; v_call: TRBV7-3; j_call: TRBJ2-1; cdr3_aa: CASSAGLANEQFF; cdr3_nt: TGTGCCAGCAGCGCCGGACTAGCGAATGAGCAGTTCTTC
clone_size: once; d_call: -; v_call: TRBV4-2; j_call: TRBJ2-7; cdr3_aa: CASSQHRQGGEQYF; cdr3_nt: TGTGCCAGCAGCCAACATAGGCAGGGAGGAGAGCAGTACTTC
clone_size: -; d_call: TRBD1; v_call: TRBV11-2; j_call: TRBJ1-3; cdr3_aa: CASSRFGQGAIGAGNTIYF; cdr3_nt: TGTGCCAGCAGCCGGTTCGGGCAGGGGGCGATTGGAGCGGGAAACACCATATATTTT
clone_size: -; d_call: -; v_call: TRBV7-9; j_call: TRBJ1-1; cdr3_aa: CASSFQEGNTEAFF; cdr3_nt: TGTGCCAGCAGCTTCCAGGAGGGTAACACTGAAGCTTTCTTT
clone_size: -; d_call: -; v_call: TRBV14; j_call: TRBJ2-4; cdr3_aa: CASSQDGGDPQDIQYF; cdr3_nt: TGTGCCAGCAGCCAAGATGGTGGAGACCCCCAGGACATTCAGTACTTC
clone_size: many; d_call: -; v_call: TRBV7-6; j_call: TRBJ1-6; cdr3_aa: CASSHPGEANSPLHF; cdr3_nt: TGTGCCAGCAGCCACCCGGGAGAAGCGAATTCACCCCTCCACTTT
clone_size: -; d_call: TRBD2; v_call: TRBV5-8; j_call: TRBJ2-1; cdr3_aa: CASSLALAGGRQTYNEQFF; cdr3_nt: TGTGCCAGCAGCTTGGCCCTAGCGGGGGGGAGACAGACCTACAATGAGCAGTTCTTC
clone_size: -; d_call: TRBD1; v_call: TRBV5-4; j_call: TRBJ1-4; cdr3_aa: CASSLGGQTNEKLFF; cdr3_nt: TGTGCCAGCAGCTTAGGGGGCCAAACTAATGAAAAACTGTTTTTT
clone_size: once; d_call: TRBD2; v_call: TRBV5-5; j_call: TRBJ2-1; cdr3_aa: CASSLSGGTTGYNEQFF; cdr3_nt: TGTGCCAGCAGCTTGAGCGGGGGGACTACTGGGTACAATGAGCAGTTCTTC
clone_size: few; d_call: -; v_call: TRBV6-1; j_call: TRBJ1-5; cdr3_aa: CASSEASAPGPQHF; cdr3_nt: TGTGCCAGCAGTGAAGCGTCAGCGCCTGGGCCCCAGCATTTT
clone_size: -; d_call: -; v_call: TRBV6-5; j_call: TRBJ1-1; cdr3_aa: CASSLADSWGEAFF; cdr3_nt: TGTGCCAGCAGCCTAGCGGACAGCTGGGGTGAAGCTTTCTTT
clone_size: -; d_call: -; v_call: TRBV5-1; j_call: TRBJ1-1; cdr3_aa: CASSLGSNTEAFF; cdr3_nt: TGCGCCAGCAGCTTGGGGTCGAACACTGAAGCTTTCTTT
clone_size: -; d_call: TRBD2; v_call: TRBV5-1; j_call: TRBJ2-3; cdr3_aa: CASSPGTSGGLSDTQYF; cdr3_nt: TGCGCCAGCAGCCCCGGGACTAGCGGGGGATTAAGTGATACGCAGTATTTT
clone_size: -; d_call: -; v_call: TRBV6-6; j_call: TRBJ1-5; cdr3_aa: CASSYVAVSNQPQHF; cdr3_nt: TGTGCCAGCAGTTACGTCGCTGTCAGCAATCAGCCCCAGCATTTT
clone_size: -; d_call: -; v_call: TRBV5-1; j_call: TRBJ2-3; cdr3_aa: CASSLEAVTGTDTQYF; cdr3_nt: TGCGCCAGCAGCTTGGAAGCAGTCACGGGCACAGATACGCAGTATTTT
clone_size: -; d_call: -; v_call: TRBV11-2; j_call: TRBJ1-1; cdr3_aa: CASSLGSANTEAFF; cdr3_nt: TGTGCCAGCAGCTTGGGGTCCGCGAACACTGAAGCTTTCTTT
clone_size: -; d_call: -; v_call: TRBV5-1; j_call: TRBJ2-1; cdr3_aa: CASSLARARDEQFF; cdr3_nt: TGCGCCAGCAGCTTGGCTAGGGCGAGGGATGAGCAGTTCTTC
clone_size: -; d_call: -; v_call: TRBV2; j_call: TRBJ2-3; cdr3_aa: CASSRTELTDTQYF; cdr3_nt: TGTGCCAGCAGCCGAACGGAACTCACAGATACGCAGTATTTT
clone_size: -; d_call: -; v_call: TRBV5-5; j_call: TRBJ2-7; cdr3_aa: CASSLQGPPYEQYF; cdr3_nt: TGTGCCAGCAGCTTGCAGGGCCCTCCCTACGAGCAGTACTTC
clone_size: -; d_call: -; v_call: TRBV2; j_call: TRBJ1-4; cdr3_aa: CASSAWGGDNEKLFF; cdr3_nt: TGTGCCAGCAGTGCATGGGGGGGAGACAATGAAAAACTGTTTTTT
clone_size: -; d_call: -; v_call: TRBV2; j_call: TRBJ2-5; cdr3_aa: CASSEPGLTGETQYF; cdr3_nt: TGTGCCAGCAGTGAACCAGGACTAACGGGAGAGACCCAGTACTTC
clone_size: -; d_call: TRBD1; v_call: TRBV30; j_call: TRBJ1-4; cdr3_aa: CAWTQQGAGEKLFF; cdr3_nt: TGTGCCTGGACCCAACAGGGGGCGGGGGAAAAACTGTTTTTT
clone_size: -; d_call: -; v_call: TRBV18; j_call: TRBJ2-1; cdr3_aa: CASSPGGSYNEQFF; cdr3_nt: TGTGCCAGCTCACCGGGGGGATCCTACAATGAGCAGTTCTTC
clone_size: -; d_call: TRBD2; v_call: TRBV5-6; j_call: TRBJ2-7; cdr3_aa: CASSLRLAGVEQYF; cdr3_nt: TGTGCCAGCAGCTTGCGGCTAGCGGGAGTTGAGCAGTACTTC
clone_size: -; d_call: TRBD1; v_call: TRBV10-3; j_call: TRBJ1-5; cdr3_aa: CAIRGDSLQPQHF; cdr3_nt: TGTGCCATCAGGGGGGACAGTTTACAGCCCCAGCATTTT
clone_size: -; d_call: -; v_call: TRBV6-5; j_call: TRBJ2-3; cdr3_aa: CASSYGSTDTQYF; cdr3_nt: TGTGCCAGCAGTTACGGGAGCACAGATACGCAGTATTTT
clone_size: -; d_call: -; v_call: TRBV7-9; j_call: TRBJ2-7; cdr3_aa: CASSGGQAGFYEQYF; cdr3_nt: TGTGCCAGCAGCGGTGGCCAGGCGGGATTCTACGAGCAGTACTTC